This is a list of T cell receptor beta chains from one sample in a study of blood T cell repertoires in COVID-19. Here immunoSEQ multiplex PCR was the method, and the copy in TCRdb shows in-frame clones only, minus some. The data show some 200,000 clones, around 83% seen once. Sequences were obtained from peripheral blood. The receptors here all came from a woman in her sixties or seventies with COVID-19, enrolled during active disease. The CDR3 runs from the conserved cysteine through the conserved F or W.

J gene | V gene | CDR3 protein
TRBJ1-3 | TRBV2 | CASSDQGGTIYF
TRBJ1-2 | TRBV10-3 | CAISDPGTGGYGYTF
TRBJ2-5 | TRBV9 | CASSSIPGETQYF
TRBJ1-3 | TRBV5-1 | CASSGMGTGGNTIYF
TRBJ1-1 | TRBV6-5 | CASSPRRSEAFF
TRBJ2-3 | TRBV4-2 | CASSQDLEGPTDTQYF
TRBJ1-1 | TRBV20-1 | CSASPRQVEAFF
TRBJ1-1 | TRBV28 | CASGGGGLGTEAFF
TRBJ2-2 | TRBV29-1 | CSLGRRWEGRTGELFF
TRBJ2-7 | TRBV9 | CASSPSWVGTYEQYF
TRBJ1-1 | TRBV30 | CAWRGTGGSEAFF
TRBJ1-2 | TRBV28 | CASSSGQGFNYGYTF
TRBJ1-1 | TRBV5-1 | CASSLERVSTEAFF
TRBJ2-7 | TRBV25-1 | CASSTGTKYEQYF
TRBJ1-5 | TRBV6-1 | CASSEQGAFIGPQHF
TRBJ2-7 | TRBV18 | CASSPGRRTYEQYF
TRBJ2-1 | TRBV7-9 | CASSSFSGSYNEQFF
TRBJ1-2 | TRBV7-9 | CASSLAGDNYGYTF
TRBJ2-7 | TRBV3-1/TRBV3-2 | CASSQPTGQGFHEQYF
TRBJ1-5 | TRBV30 | CAWRSGTGGGQPQHF
TRBJ2-1 | TRBV15 | CATHLASSYNEQFF
TRBJ2-7 | TRBV5-1 | CASSLGQGVGEQYF
TRBJ2-7 | TRBV5-1 | CASSLSVGTRTYEQYF
TRBJ1-3 | TRBV7-9 | CASSLQGATGNTIYF
TRBJ1-2 | TRBV5-1 | CASSLGTGARRYTF
TRBJ2-7 | TRBV29-1 | CSVGAVYEQYF
TRBJ2-3 | TRBV28 | CASSLTLSGDTQYF
TRBJ2-1 | TRBV7-8 | CASSSRAQGNEQFF
TRBJ2-2 | TRBV7-8 | CASSSRQGAEAGELFF
TRBJ2-5 | TRBV4-3 | CASSQEAGGKETQYF